This T cell receptor (beta chain) was sequenced for a study of cytomegalovirus exposure and HLA in healthy donors. The primer mix had 60 Vbeta and 13 Jbeta primers. Assay used: immunoSEQ multiplex PCR; TCRdb lists only in-frame clones, some missing. The table shows 120,000 or so clones, with about 75% occurring only once. Study-wide results and limits: Whilst most TCR sequences proved rare, a subset of public TCRs occurred across many donors.

Germline V lookup: CDR1 KGHSH, CDR2 LQKENI. The CDR3 contains 19 residues. Losses at the gene ends were 0 bases for V and 8 bases for J; bases not matched to a gene: 16. Donors in the study were healthy people who gave bone marrow. As to this clone: Antigen specificity is unknown.

This clonotype was sampled from a man between 60 and 75 years old in good health and CMV-seropositive. The chain combines TRBV18 with TRBJ2-1, with 10 positions matching TRBD1. Material for sequencing was PBMCs. The CDR3 reads CASSPPVRDRGKSGDEQFF. The DNA of the CDR3 is TGTGCCAGCTCACCACCGGTCCGGGACAGGGGAAAATCGGGGGATGAGCAGTTCTTC.